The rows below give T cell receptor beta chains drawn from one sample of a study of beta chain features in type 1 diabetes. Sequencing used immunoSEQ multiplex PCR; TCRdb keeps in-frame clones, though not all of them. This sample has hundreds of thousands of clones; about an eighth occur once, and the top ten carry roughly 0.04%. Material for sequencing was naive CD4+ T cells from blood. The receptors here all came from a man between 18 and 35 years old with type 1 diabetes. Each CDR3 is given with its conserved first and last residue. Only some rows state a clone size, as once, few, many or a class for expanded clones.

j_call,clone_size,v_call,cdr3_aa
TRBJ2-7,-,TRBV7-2,CASSQARDRTYEQYF
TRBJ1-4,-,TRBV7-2,CASSLIPGQFNEKLFF
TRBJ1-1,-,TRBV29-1,CSVGRRSNTEAFF
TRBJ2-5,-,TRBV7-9,CASSKEVETQYF
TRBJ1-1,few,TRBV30,CAWSLGGYTEAFF
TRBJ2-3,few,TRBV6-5,CASSYELGDPTDTQYF
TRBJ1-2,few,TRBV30,CAWSPRIANYGYTF
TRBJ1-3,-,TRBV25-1,CASSDRERTGNTIYF
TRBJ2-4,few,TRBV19,CASSRYGTAKNIQYF
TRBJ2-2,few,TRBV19,CASSGPNTGELFF
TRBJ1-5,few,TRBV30,CAWSPGPGGSLSSNQPQHF
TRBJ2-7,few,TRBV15,CATSRDGRTTAHEQYF
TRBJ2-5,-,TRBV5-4,CASSPPRTETQYF
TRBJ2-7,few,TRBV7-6,CASSPGGSYEQYF
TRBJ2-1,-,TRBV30,CAWSVGSGSYNEQFF
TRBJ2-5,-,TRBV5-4,CASSGYLAGGQETQYF
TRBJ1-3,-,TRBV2,CASSGSDGTGNTIYF
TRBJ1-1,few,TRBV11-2,CASSPPGPGEAFF
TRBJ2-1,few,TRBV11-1,CASSLPTSGTYNEQFF
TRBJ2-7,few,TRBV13,CASSPPGHLGYEQYF
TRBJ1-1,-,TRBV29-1,CSVMGQSSEAFF
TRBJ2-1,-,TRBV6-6,CASRGLGNEQFF
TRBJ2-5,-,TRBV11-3,CASSFSGTSGETQYF
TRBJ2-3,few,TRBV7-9,CASSLHDTDTQYF
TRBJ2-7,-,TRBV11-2,CASSFTGTGAYEQYF
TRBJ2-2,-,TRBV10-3,CAISPGQGNTGELFF
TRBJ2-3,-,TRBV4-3,CASSQDLAGHTDTQYF
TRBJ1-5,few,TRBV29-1,CSVESGPNQPQHF
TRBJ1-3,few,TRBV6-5,CASTSDSRSGNTIYF
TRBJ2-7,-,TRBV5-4,CASSRDSYEQYF
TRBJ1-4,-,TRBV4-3,CASSRGQGAGKLFF
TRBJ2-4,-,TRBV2,CASSEEGGENIQYF